One and the same sample provided the 15 T cell receptor beta chains below, sequenced in a study of siplizumab effects on memory and regulatory T cells. Data came from immunoSEQ multiplex PCR; TCRdb stores just in-frame clones and leaves some out. The table has 50,000 to 55,000 clones, over 90% seen once. The sequenced sample was CD8+ T cells sorted from blood. Every receptor here comes from a human donor in good health.

This sequence joins TRBV13 and TRBJ1-1, with 7 nucleotides matching TRBD1. The CDR3 extends over 14 amino acids. J was trimmed by 4 bases and V by 4 bases; bases with no gene match: 6. The germline CDR1 and CDR2 sequences are PRHDT and FYEKMQ (reference sequence). CDR3 nucleotides: TGTGCCAGCAGCTCCAACAGGGGCCCCACTGAAGCTTTCTTT. It codes for CASSSNRGPTEAFF.

The V call is TRBV28, the J call TRBJ2-7, with 8 bases matching TRBD1. CDR3 length: 17 residues. V shed 5 bases and J 2 bases; nucleotides not matched to a gene: 14. From germline, CDR1 is MDHEN and CDR2 SYDVKM. The DNA for the CDR3 is TGTGCCAGCAGTGGGGTCCTCGAGACAGGGGAGGCCTACGAGCAGTACTTC. This sequence encodes CASSGVLETGEAYEQYF.

The genes are TRBV19 and TRBJ1-2, with 12 bases lining up with TRBD1. CDR3 length: 14 amino acids. Per germline, CDR1 LNHDA and CDR2 SQIVND (reference sequence). Trimming removed 7 bases from V and 4 bases from J; junction bases left unmatched: 4. The DNA of the CDR3 is TGTGCCAGTACTCCGGGACAGGGGGCCTATGGCTACACCTTC. This codes for CASTPGQGAYGYTF.

The CDR3 DNA reads TGCAGTGCTAGAGAGGCCCCTGGCTACACCTTC. Its protein product is CSAREAPGYTF. This chain connects TRBV20-1 to TRBJ1-2, with no clear D. With 0 bases removed from V and 7 bases from J, the gap between germline ends came to 6 bases. The CDR3 length is 11 residues. CDR1 DFQATT and CDR2 SNEGSKA come from the germline V gene (reference sequence).

The rearrangement links TRBV19 to TRBJ2-7; weak D call: TRBD1 (6 bases). Germline V gives CDR1 LNHDA, CDR2 SQIVND (reference sequence). The CDR3 spans 14 residues. The V gene lost 5 bases and the J gene lost 4 bases, with 15 bases spanning the gap. The CDR3 loop is CASSQGSGSYEQYF. The CDR3 DNA reads TGTGCCAGTAGTCAGGGGTCGGGAAGTTACGAGCAGTACTTC. Using reference TRBV19 and TRBJ2-7 for the parts outside the CDR3, the full variable domain is DGGITQSPKYLFRKEGQNVTLSCEQNLNHDAMYWYRQDPGQGLRLIYYSQIVNDFQKGDIAEGYSVSREKKESFPLTVTSAQKNPTAFYLCASSQGSGSYEQYFGPGTRLTVT.

As concerns this clone: The junction departs from the called germline gene at one end, perhaps through a read error. The V gene is TRBV10-3, the J gene TRBJ1-1; a possible D gene is TRBD1 (6 bases). Germline-derived CDR1 and CDR2 are ENHRY and SYGVKD. The CDR3 has 12 amino acids. Here the CDR3 reads CAISDDTPDRTF. CDR3 coding DNA: TGTGCCATCAGTGACGACACACCAGACAGGACCTTT.

The chain carries TRBV27 and TRBJ2-1; weak D call: TRBD2 (5 bases). Germline V lookup: CDR1 MNHEY, CDR2 SMNVEV (reference sequence). The V and J ends lost 3 bases and 8 bases respectively, with 8 bases between them. This CDR3 contains 12 residues. Here the CDR3 reads CASSLIGDEQFF. CDR3 coding DNA: TGTGCCAGCAGTTTGATCGGGGATGAGCAGTTCTTC.

This clone has just a few counts. The chain joins TRBV6-1 to TRBJ2-1, with TRBD2 matching over 8 bases. The CDR3 is 15 residues long. In germline, CDR1 is MNHNS, CDR2 SASEGT. Losses at the gene ends were 6 bases for V and 3 bases for J; bases not matched to a gene: 7. The CDR3 loop is CASSLTAGDYNEQFF. The CDR3 DNA follows: TGTGCCAGCAGCCTCACAGCGGGAGACTACAATGAGCAGTTCTTC.

About this clone itself: At one of its ends the junction is not consistent with the germline gene, which may arise from a read error. The rearrangement uses TRBV27 and TRBJ2-1; D gene unclear. The CDR3 is made up of 14 amino acids. Germline assignment: CDR1 MNHEY and CDR2 SMNVEV (reference sequence). This chain's CDR3 is CASSSLGSYNEQLF. The CDR3, as DNA: TGTGCCAGCAGCAGCCTCGGGTCCTACAATGAGCAGCTCTTC.

The rearrangement links TRBV4-2 to TRBJ1-5; 9 nucleotides agree with TRBD1. Germline-derived CDR1 and CDR2 are LGHNA and YNFKEQ. The ends lost 3 bases at V and 6 bases at J; junction bases unmatched: 6. This CDR3 is 15 amino acids long. This CDR3 is CASSHEDRGGQPQHF. CDR3 nucleotide sequence: TGTGCCAGCAGCCATGAGGACAGGGGAGGTCAGCCCCAGCATTTT.

This chain links TRBV7-2 with TRBJ2-4; perhaps TRBD2 as D (6 bases). Trimming cost V 5 bases and J 0 bases, with 14 bases left between them. The germline V gene has CDR1 SGHTA and CDR2 FQGNSA. The CDR3 has 16 residues. The CDR3 spells CASSLGTGIAKNIQYF. The CDR3 DNA follows: TGTGCCAGCAGCCTCGGGACTGGTATAGCCAAAAACATTCAGTACTTC.

Only one count was recorded for this clone. The chain is built from TRBV27 and TRBJ2-2; D may be TRBD1 (7 bases). Per germline, CDR1 MNHEY and CDR2 SMNVEV (reference sequence). The CDR3 is 18 amino acids. With 2 bases removed from V and 5 bases from J, the gap between germline ends came to 21 bases. The CDR3 bases are TGTGCCAGCAGTTTACAAGGGTTTAGGGCAGGGGGGACCGGGGAGCTGTTTTTT. Encoded protein: CASSLQGFRAGGTGELFF.

The chain uses TRBV15 and TRBJ1-1; 9 nucleotides match TRBD1. Losses at the gene ends were 9 bases for V and 3 bases for J; bases not matched to a gene: 5. The CDR3 runs to 13 residues. The germline V gene has CDR1 LNHNV and CDR2 YYDKDF (reference sequence). CDR3 protein: CATGQGPDTEAFF. The CDR3, as DNA: TGTGCCACAGGACAGGGGCCGGACACTGAAGCTTTCTTT. Based on the CDR3 plus reference TRBV15 and TRBJ1-1, the full variable domain is DAMVIQNPRYQVTQFGKPVTLSCSQTLNHNVMYWYQQKSSQAPKLLFHYYDKDFNNEADTPDNFQSRRPNTSFCFLDIRSPGLGDTAMYLCATGQGPDTEAFFGQGTRLTVV.

The chain has TRBV25-1 and TRBJ2-1; D uncertain. CDR1 and CDR2 from the germline V gene are MGHDK and SYGVNS. The germline V and J ends were trimmed by 4 bases and 7 bases, with 11 bases remaining between them. The CDR3 covers 13 residues. The CDR3 DNA reads TGTGCCAGCAGTGTGGCAGCAAGAAATGAGCAGTTCTTC. This gives the protein CASSVAARNEQFF. Variable domain in full (rest from reference TRBV25-1 and TRBJ2-1): EADIYQTPRYLVIGTGKKITLECSQTMGHDKMYWYQQDPGMELHLIHYSYGVNSTEKGDLSSESTVSRIRTEHFPLTLESARPSHTSQYLCASSVAARNEQFFGPGTRLTVL.

The chain is built from TRBV11-2 and TRBJ2-7, with 10 bases that match TRBD2. V gave up 5 bases and J gave up 2 bases; unmatched junction bases: 3. The CDR3 has 14 residues. Germline V CDR1 and CDR2: SGHAT, FQNNGV. DNA of the CDR3: TGTGCCAGCAGCCTCCTAGCGGGGGCCTACGAGCAGTACTTC. Amino acids: CASSLLAGAYEQYF.